The T cell receptor (beta chain) described here comes from a study of T cell changes during pregnancy in multiple sclerosis. Sequencing was performed with immunoSEQ multiplex PCR; in TCRdb, only in-frame clones are kept and a portion is missing. The sample records 45,000 to 55,000 clones, approximately 90% being singletons. The J segment lost 3 bases and the V segment lost 3 bases, leaving 2 bases of the junction unmatched. Looked up from germline, CDR1 is KGHSH and CDR2 is LQKENI. The CDR3 is made up of 15 amino acids. The V and J genes are TRBV18 and TRBJ2-2, with TRBD1 identical over 9 bases. The source of this sequence is a female donor in good health, enrolled as a control in a pregnancy study. The material sequenced was CD4+ T cells from peripheral blood mononuclear cells, taken after pregnancy. The CDR3 nucleotides read TGTGCCAGCTCACCCCGGACAGGGGACACCGGGGAGCTGTTTTTT. This sequence encodes CASSPRTGDTGELFF.